This T cell receptor (beta chain) was identified during a study of cytomegalovirus exposure and HLA in healthy donors (dated by TCRdb to 2016 to 2017). Context from the whole study: According to a later analysis, the 120 or so validation repertoires were produced on the same platform as the approximately 610 repertoires of the first cohort. The study was designed to test whether signatures of past pathogen exposure could be identified by cataloging public T cell receptors. Besides the first cohort of approximately 670 subjects, a separate validation cohort made up of roughly 120 different subjects was used. High-throughput TCR immunosequencing, statistical association of individual TCRs with disease status, and machine learning were combined to predict cytomegalovirus infection status. Overall study outcomes, separate from this receptor: Cytomegalovirus status was reported to be diagnosed by the classifier with high specificity and sensitivity in both the original and validation cohorts. A later analysis found that TCRs clustered in the first cohort also tended to co-occur in the roughly 120 validation repertoires, with 94% of cluster scores above 0. It was suggested by the authors that the approach could potentially be generalized to other disease states and immunological phenotypes. In the study, some 160 TCR beta chains were listed as associated with cytomegalovirus. Three of the identified cytomegalovirus-associated TCR beta chains were confirmed in vitro to be specific for cytomegalovirus antigens. Most TCR sequences were seen in very few donors, while some public TCRs were found in many individuals. A later analysis lacked HLA typing for the validation cohort, so it scored co-occurrence in that cohort across all 110 or so repertoires.

From the cysteine up to the phenylalanine, the CDR3 has a length of 15 residues. Solely the CDR3 DNA is kept, with 45 bases framed from the first base. The junction carries 12 bases between V and J, which are trimmed by 0 bases and 3 bases respectively. The germline V gene supplies CDR1 LGHNA and CDR2 YNFKEQ. Separate from the approximately 700-subject first cohort, the validation cohort of over 90 subjects was the group to which the donors belonged. As for this clone: The target of this receptor is not known. No base-level quality is on record; no much larger clone is a single base apart.

The method was the immunoSEQ multiplex PCR assay. The published analysis was carried out like this. A statistical classification framework was developed to diagnose cytomegalovirus status using the catalog of TCR beta chain sequences. Sourced from immuneACCESS, this table was stored by TCRdb with only in-frame sequences that have V and J called. A share of the clones is absent; for the studies checked, an unresolved V gene accounts for under half, and the remainder has no known explanation. V and J calls and clone size are those listed in that table; D and trimming were worked out from the DNA. Within this sample are some 90,000 clones, with about 96% of them counted one time only. The ten largest account for less than 0.8% of the sample.

Sequenced: PBMCs. The origin of this receptor is a man aged 18 to 35 in good health and CMV-seronegative. The rearrangement combines TRBV4-2 with TRBJ2-7; TRBD2 could be the D gene, as 5 bases match. The CDR3 has the sequence CASSQDRTSLYEQYF. In nucleotide form, the sequence is TGTGCCAGCAGCCAAGACCGTACTAGTCTCTACGAGCAGTACTTC.